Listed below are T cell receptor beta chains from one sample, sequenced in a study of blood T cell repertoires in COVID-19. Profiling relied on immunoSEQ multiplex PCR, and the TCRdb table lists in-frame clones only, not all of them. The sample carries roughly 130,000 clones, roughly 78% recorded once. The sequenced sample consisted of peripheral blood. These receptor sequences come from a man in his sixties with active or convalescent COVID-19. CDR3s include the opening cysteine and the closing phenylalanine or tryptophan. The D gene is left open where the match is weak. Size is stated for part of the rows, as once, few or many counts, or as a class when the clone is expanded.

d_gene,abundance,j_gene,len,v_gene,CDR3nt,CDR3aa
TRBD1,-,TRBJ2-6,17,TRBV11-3,TGTGCCAGCAGCTCAACAGGGGGCTTTTCTGGGGCCAACGTCCTGACTTTC,CASSSTGGFSGANVLTF
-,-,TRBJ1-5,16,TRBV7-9,TGTGCCAGCAGCCCCCCAGGTGGCCGCGCGGGTCAGCCCCAGCATTTT,CASSPPGGRAGQPQHF
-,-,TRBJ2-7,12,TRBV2,TGTGCCAGCATCATGGACTACCGCAAGCAGTACTTC,CASIMDYRKQYF
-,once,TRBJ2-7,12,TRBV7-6,TGTGCCAGCAGCTCCCGGGATCTCCCGCAGTACTTC,CASSSRDLPQYF
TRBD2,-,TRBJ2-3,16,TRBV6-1,TGTGCCAGCAGTGTAGTGACTAGCGCCGCTGGGGATACGCAGTATTTT,CASSVVTSAAGDTQYF
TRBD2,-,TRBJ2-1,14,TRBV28,TGTGCCAGCATTTCGACTAGCGGGGGGGATGAGCAGTTCTTC,CASISTSGGDEQFF
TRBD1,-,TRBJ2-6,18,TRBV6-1,TGTGCCAGCTGTGGGGGACAGTACTTTTTCTCTGGGGCCAACGTCCTGACTTTC,CASCGGQYFFSGANVLTF
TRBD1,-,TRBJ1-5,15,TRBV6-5,TGTGCCAGCAGTTACGGGGCAGGGGGTAATCAGCCCCAGCATTTT,CASSYGAGGNQPQHF
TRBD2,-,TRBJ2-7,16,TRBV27,TGTGCCAGCAGTTTAGGTGTGGGGACTAGTCTGCTGGGGCAGTACTTC,CASSLGVGTSLLGQYF
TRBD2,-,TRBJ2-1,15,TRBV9,TGTGCCAGCAGCCGCAGGCTAGCGGGAGGCGATGAGCAGTTCTTC,CASSRRLAGGDEQFF
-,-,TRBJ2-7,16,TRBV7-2,TGTGCCAGCAGCCTCGCAGGGGTGCTGATCTCCTACGAGCAGTACTTC,CASSLAGVLISYEQYF
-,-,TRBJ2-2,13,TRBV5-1,TGCGCCAGCAGGGTACTCACCGCCGGGGAGCTGTTTTTT,CASRVLTAGELFF
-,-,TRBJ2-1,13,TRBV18,TGTGCCAGCTCACCAGTAGCGGAAGCCGAGCAGTTCTTC,CASSPVAEAEQFF
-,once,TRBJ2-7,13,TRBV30,TGTGCCTGGGGCGGATTCGGAGGCTACGAGCAGTACTTC,CAWGGFGGYEQYF
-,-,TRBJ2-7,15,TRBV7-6,TGTGCCAGCAGCCCCGCCGCAGGGAAGGGCTACGAGCAGTACTTC,CASSPAAGKGYEQYF
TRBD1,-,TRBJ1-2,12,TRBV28,TGTGCCAGCAGCATACAGGGGCCGGGCTACACCTTC,CASSIQGPGYTF
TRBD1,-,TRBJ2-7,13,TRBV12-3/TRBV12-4,TGTGCCAGCAGTTGGGGACAGGACTACGAGCAGTACTTC,CASSWGQDYEQYF
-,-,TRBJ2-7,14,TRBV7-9,TGTGCCAGCAGTTCGACAGGGGAGGGAAACGAGCAGTACTTC,CASSSTGEGNEQYF
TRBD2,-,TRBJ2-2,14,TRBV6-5,TGTGCCAGCAGTTTAATAGCGGGCACCGGGGAGCTGTTTTTT,CASSLIAGTGELFF
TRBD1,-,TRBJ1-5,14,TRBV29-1,TGCAGCGTTGGAGGGGGACAGGGGAATCAGCCCCAGCATTTT,CSVGGGQGNQPQHF
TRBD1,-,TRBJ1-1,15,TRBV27,TGTGCCAGCAGTGCCATCCCAAGGACAGGGTCTGAAGCTTTCTTT,CASSAIPRTGSEAFF
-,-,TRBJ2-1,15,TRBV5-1,TGCGCCAGCAGCTTGGAACGCGGGACCTACAATGAGCAGTTCTTC,CASSLERGTYNEQFF
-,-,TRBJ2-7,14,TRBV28,TGTGCCAGCAGTTTAATCGGGGGGCCCTACGAGCAGTACTTC,CASSLIGGPYEQYF
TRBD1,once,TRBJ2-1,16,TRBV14,TGTGCCAGCAGCCAAGCACCGGGACAGGGAGACAATGAGCAGTTCTTC,CASSQAPGQGDNEQFF
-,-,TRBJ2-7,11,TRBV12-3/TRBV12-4,TGTGCCAGCTCCGGGGTAGACGAGCAGTACTTC,CASSGVDEQYF
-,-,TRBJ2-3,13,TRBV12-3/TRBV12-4,TGTGCCAGCAGTTTAGCGCAGGCAGATACGCAGTATTTT,CASSLAQADTQYF
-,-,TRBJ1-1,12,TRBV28,TGTGCCAGCGGCACAGGGAACACTGAAGCTTTCTTT,CASGTGNTEAFF
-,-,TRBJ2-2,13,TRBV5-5,TGTGCCAGCAGCTTGGACATTTTCGGGGAGCTGTTTTTT,CASSLDIFGELFF
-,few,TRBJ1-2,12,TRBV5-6,TGTGCCAGCAGCTTCGGGGTAGATGGCTACACCTTC,CASSFGVDGYTF
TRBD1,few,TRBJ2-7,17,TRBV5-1,TGCGCCAGCAGCGGCGGGACAGGGGGCTTCTTCTCCTACGAGCAGTACTTC,CASSGGTGGFFSYEQYF
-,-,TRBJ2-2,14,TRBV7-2,TGTGCCAGCAGCTTAGAACAGGGCACCGGGGAGCTGTTTTTT,CASSLEQGTGELFF
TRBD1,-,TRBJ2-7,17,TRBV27,TGTGCCAGCAGTTCGCCCTATCGGGACAGTTATTCCTACGAGCAGTACTTC,CASSSPYRDSYSYEQYF
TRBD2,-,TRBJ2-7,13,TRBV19,TGTGCCACCAGGACTAGCGGCTCCTACGAGCAGTACTTC,CATRTSGSYEQYF
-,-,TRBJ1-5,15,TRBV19,TGTGCCAGTAGTATCCACACAGGAATTGAACAGCCCCAGCATTTT,CASSIHTGIEQPQHF
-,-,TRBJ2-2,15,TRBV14,TGTGCCAGCAGGCGTTTCGGGCTAGCACCCGGGGAGCTGTTTTTT,CASRRFGLAPGELFF
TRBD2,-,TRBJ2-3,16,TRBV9,TGTGCCAGCAGCGGTGGGGTGCTAGCGGGGGAAGATACGCAGTATTTT,CASSGGVLAGEDTQYF
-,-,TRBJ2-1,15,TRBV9,TGTGCCAGCACCCCCGGGAGTACCTCCTACAATGAGCAGTTCTTC,CASTPGSTSYNEQFF
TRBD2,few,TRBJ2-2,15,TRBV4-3,TGCGCCAGCAGCCAAGACCTAGTGGGGGGGAGGGAGCTGTTTTTT,CASSQDLVGGRELFF
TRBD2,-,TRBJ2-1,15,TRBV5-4,TGTGCCAGCAGCCCCGGACTAGCGGGAGGGAATGAGCAGTTCTTC,CASSPGLAGGNEQFF
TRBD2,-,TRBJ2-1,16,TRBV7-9,TGTGCCAGCAGCCCCCTCGGGACTAGCGGATCGGCTGAGCAGTTCTTC,CASSPLGTSGSAEQFF
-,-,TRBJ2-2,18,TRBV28,TGTGCCAGCACCCCGTCGGGTACGGGACTCCTGAACACCGGGGAGCTGTTTTTT,CASTPSGTGLLNTGELFF
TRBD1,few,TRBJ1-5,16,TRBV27,TGTGCCAGCAGTCAGAAACGGGACAGGCAGGACCAGCCCCAGCATTTT,CASSQKRDRQDQPQHF
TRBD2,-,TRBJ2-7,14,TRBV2,TGTGCCAGCAGTCTAAGCGGGATCGGTTACGAGCAGTACTTC,CASSLSGIGYEQYF
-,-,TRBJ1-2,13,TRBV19,TGTGCCACCTCTCCCGGGGGGGGTTATGGCTACACCTTC,CATSPGGGYGYTF